The sequence of this T cell receptor beta chain was determined in a study of blood T cell repertoires in COVID-19. Study details: Sites in the United States, Italy and Spain provided acute and convalescent COVID-19 samples. From T cells, B-cell-depleted T cells, or PBMCs came the material, which was cDNA or gDNA.

Authors' data handling: Amplifying reference gene primers gave estimates of nucleated cell counts. Produced via immunoSEQ multiplex PCR; TCRdb's table is partial and in-frame only. The V and J calls and clone size are taken from that table; D and trimming were inferred from the DNA. Among 430,000 or so clones listed, approximately 87% were seen once. This CDR3 has 15 amino acids. Per the germline V gene, CDR1 is SGHRS and CDR2 is YFSETQ. Trimming removed 4 bases from V and 5 bases from J; junction bases left unmatched: 7. This clone was observed once. V and J are TRBV5-1 and TRBJ2-1; 9 positions agree with TRBD2. Sequencing was carried out using PBMCs or T cells enriched from blood (not recorded which). The sequence came from a woman in her forties who had recovered from COVID-19. CDR3 in amino acids: CASSDLAGHDNEQFF. The CDR3, as DNA: TGCGCCAGCAGCGATCTAGCGGGACATGACAATGAGCAGTTCTTC. The entire variable domain, with the rest obtained from reference TRBV5-1 and TRBJ2-1, is as follows: KAGVTQTPRYLIKTRGQQVTLSCSPISGHRSVSWYQQTPGQGLQFLFEYFSETQRNKGNFPGRFSGRQFSNSRSEMNVSTLELGDSALYLCASSDLAGHDNEQFFGPGTRLTVL.